This T cell receptor (beta chain) was sequenced in a study of shared clonotypes between healthy human individuals. Trimming removed 2 bases from V and 3 bases from J, with 13 bases in between. This CDR3 has 15 amino acids. Germline assignment: CDR1 SGHNT and CDR2 YENEEA. Sequencing was performed with immunoSEQ multiplex PCR; in TCRdb, only in-frame clones are kept and a portion is missing. Of approximately 840,000 clones in the sample, 95% to 97% were seen once. Only CD45RO-negative cells positively selected for CCR7 counted as naive CD8 cells, so terminally differentiated effector memory CD45RA+ cells were excluded.

This clonotype was obtained from a man aged 25-45 years in good health. The sample taken for sequencing was naive CD8+ T cells sorted from blood. J is TRBJ1-1 and V is TRBV11-3; possibly TRBD1 for D (5 bases). CDR3 in amino acids: CASSLNRGGDTEAFF. CDR3 nucleotide sequence: TGTGCCAGCAGCTTAAATCGGGGAGGGGACACTGAAGCTTTCTTT.